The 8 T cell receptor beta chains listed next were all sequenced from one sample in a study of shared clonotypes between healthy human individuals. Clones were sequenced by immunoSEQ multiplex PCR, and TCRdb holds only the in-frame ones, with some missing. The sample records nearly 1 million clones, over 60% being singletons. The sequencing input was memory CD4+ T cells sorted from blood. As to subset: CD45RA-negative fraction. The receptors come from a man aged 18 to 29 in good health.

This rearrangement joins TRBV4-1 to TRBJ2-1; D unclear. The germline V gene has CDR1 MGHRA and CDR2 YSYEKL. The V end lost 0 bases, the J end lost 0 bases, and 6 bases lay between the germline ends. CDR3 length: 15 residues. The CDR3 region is CASSQDRTSYNEQFF. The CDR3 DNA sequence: TGCGCCAGCAGCCAAGATCGCACCTCCTACAATGAGCAGTTCTTC.

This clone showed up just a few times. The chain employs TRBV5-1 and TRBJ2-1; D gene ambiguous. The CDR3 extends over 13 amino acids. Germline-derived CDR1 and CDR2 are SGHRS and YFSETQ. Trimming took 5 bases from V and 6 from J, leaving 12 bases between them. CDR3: CASRARISNEQFF. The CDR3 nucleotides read TGCGCCAGCAGGGCGAGAATCTCCAATGAGCAGTTCTTC.

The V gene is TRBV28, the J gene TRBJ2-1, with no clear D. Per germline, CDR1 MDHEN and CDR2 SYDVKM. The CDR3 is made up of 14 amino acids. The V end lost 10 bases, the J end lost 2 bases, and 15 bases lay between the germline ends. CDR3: CATKRPGPYNEQFF. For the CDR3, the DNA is TGTGCCACTAAGAGGCCAGGACCCTACAATGAGCAGTTCTTC.

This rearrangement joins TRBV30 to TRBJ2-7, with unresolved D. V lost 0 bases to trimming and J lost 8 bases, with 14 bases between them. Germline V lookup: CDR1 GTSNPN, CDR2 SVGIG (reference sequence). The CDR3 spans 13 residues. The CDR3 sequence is CAWSVGRVSKQYF. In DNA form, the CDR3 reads TGTGCCTGGAGTGTGGGCCGCGTCTCGAAGCAGTACTTC.

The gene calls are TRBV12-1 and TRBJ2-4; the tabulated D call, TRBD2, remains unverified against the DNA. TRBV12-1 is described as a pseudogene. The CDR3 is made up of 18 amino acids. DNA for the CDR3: TGTGCCAGCAGCTTTGGCAGGACTCGCCGAAGGGCCAAAAACATTCAGTACTTC. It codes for CASSFGRTRRRAKNIQYF.

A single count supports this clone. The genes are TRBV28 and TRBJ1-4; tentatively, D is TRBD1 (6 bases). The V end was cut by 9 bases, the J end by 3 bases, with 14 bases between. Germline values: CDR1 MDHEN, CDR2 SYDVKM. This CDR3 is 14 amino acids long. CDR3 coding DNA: TGTGCCAGTAACTCCAGGGGATCTAATGAAAAACTGTTTTTT. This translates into CASNSRGSNEKLFF.

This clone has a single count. The CDR3 DNA sequence: TGTGCCAGCAGCTTATGGGGGCGGGGAGGCCCCTATAATTCACCCCTCCACTTT. It encodes CASSLWGRGGPYNSPLHF. V is TRBV7-6 and J is TRBJ1-6, with D perhaps TRBD1 (6 bases). The CDR3 covers 18 residues. V dropped 2 bases and J dropped 2 bases, with 16 bases sitting between them. Germline CDR1 is SGHVS and CDR2 is FNYEAQ. Variable domain in full (rest from reference TRBV7-6 and TRBJ1-6): GAGVSQSPRYKVTKRGQDVALRCDPISGHVSLYWYRQALGQGPEFLTYFNYEAQQDKSGLPNDRFSAERPEGSISTLTIQRTEQRDSAMYRCASSLWGRGGPYNSPLHFGNGTRLTVT.

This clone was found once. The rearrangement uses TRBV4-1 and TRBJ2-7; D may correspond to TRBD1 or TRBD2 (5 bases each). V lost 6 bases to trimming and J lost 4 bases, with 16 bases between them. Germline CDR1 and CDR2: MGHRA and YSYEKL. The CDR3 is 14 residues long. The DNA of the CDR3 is TGCGCCAGCAGATCGCAGAGGGGCGGGTACGAGCAGTACTTC. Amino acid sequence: CASRSQRGGYEQYF.